These 23 T cell receptor beta chains were sequenced from one sample in a study of CD8+CD57+ T cells in acquired aplastic anemia. CDR3 and TCR beta VDJ profiling relied on genomic DNA as the template. TCRdb passed the reads through MiXCR, listing each CDR3 protein once. Here the sample spans about 150,000 distinct CDR3 sequences, 40% to 60% being singletons. Whoever was chosen for sequencing had shown CD8+CD57+ cell expansion by flow cytometry. The source material was sorted CD4+, CD8+, or CD8+CD57+ T cells (not recorded which) from PBMCs. The source of these receptors is a human donor with aplastic anemia.

In this sample, this clonotype turned up many times. The chain is built from TRBV20-1 and TRBJ2-7; no clear D. V gave up 3 bases and J gave up 3 bases, with 12 bases separating them. From germline, CDR1 is DFQATT and CDR2 SNEGSKA (reference sequence). There are 13 residues in the CDR3. CDR3 loop: CSASSRNNYEQYF. The CDR3 DNA sequence: TGCAGTGCTAGTTCGCGGAATAACTACGAGCAGTACTTC.

This clonotype was found a few times. The chain is built from TRBV10-2 and TRBJ2-6; D is possibly TRBD1 (6 bases). Trimming took 10 bases from V and 4 from J, leaving 11 bases between them. Germline V lookup: CDR1 WSHSY, CDR2 SAAADI. CDR3 length equals 13 residues. The CDR3 here is CATVGAGANVLTF. The CDR3 coding sequence is TGCGCCACCGTGGGGGCCGGGGCCAACGTCCTGACTTTC.

As concerns this clonotype: Here the CDR3 omits its conserved ending phenylalanine or tryptophan, so a read error is the likely source. This chain links TRBV29-1 with TRBJ2-2, with 8 bases fitting TRBD2. V trimming: 1 base; J trimming: 11 bases; junction bases outside the gene matches: 9. CDR3 length equals 14 residues. Germline V gene data show CDR1 as SQVTM and CDR2 as ANQGSEA. The CDR3 region is CSVEGTRAGGELFL. CDR3 coding DNA: TGCAGCGTTGAAGGGACGAGGGCGGGAGGCGAGCTGTTTCTT.

This clonotype was observed many times. V gene TRBV7-8 combines with J gene TRBJ2-5; TRBD2 matches 7 bases. Trimming removed 2 bases from V and 5 bases from J; junction bases left unmatched: 8. The CDR3 is 15 residues long. Germline-derived CDR1 and CDR2 are SGHVS and FQNEAQ. CDR3 sequence: CASSLPSGTDETQYF. The CDR3 DNA reads TGTGCCAGCAGCTTACCTAGCGGTACGGACGAGACCCAGTACTTC.

Worth noting for this clonotype: This may be a read error, as it is one base from a much larger clone. V gene TRBV4-1 combines with J gene TRBJ1-1; D unresolved. The CDR3 runs 15 residues. V lost 4 bases and J 1 base, leaving 13 bases between the germline ends. CDR1 is MGHRA and CDR2 is YSYEKL in the germline V gene. This chain's CDR3 is CASSPPSLQNTEAFF. The CDR3 nucleotides read TGCGCCAGCAGCCCCCCCAGTCTTCAGAACACTGAAGCTTTCTTT.

V is TRBV30 and J is TRBJ1-1; 7 positions match TRBD1. Per the germline V gene, CDR1 is GTSNPN and CDR2 is SVGIG (reference sequence). The CDR3 length is 14 residues. V lost 1 base and J lost 5; bases outside the gene matches: 7. The CDR3 here is CAWSGGQGDTEAFF. In DNA form, the CDR3 reads TGTGCCTGGAGTGGAGGGCAGGGGGATACTGAAGCTTTCTTT.

This rearrangement joins TRBV19 to TRBJ2-7, with 9 bases matching TRBD2. Germline CDR1 reads LNHDA; CDR2 reads SQIVND (reference sequence). Germline trimming cut 3 bases from V and 2 bases from J; bases unmatched to any gene: 2. The CDR3 contains 14 residues. The CDR3 DNA sequence: TGTGCCAGTAGTATGGCGGGGGGGCCCTACGAGCAGTACTTC. It is translated as CASSMAGGPYEQYF.

This chain links TRBV11-2 with TRBJ2-7; perhaps TRBD1 as D (6 bases). Trimming shortened V by 5 bases and J by 0 bases, and 17 bases separated the two germline ends. Germline values: CDR1 SGHAT, CDR2 FQNNGV. The CDR3 length is 16 residues. The CDR3 spells CASSGSLDSRSYEQYF. Written as DNA, the CDR3 is TGTGCCAGCAGCGGGTCCTTGGACAGTCGCTCCTACGAGCAGTACTTC.

This clonotype was picked up many times. The rearrangement links TRBV9 to TRBJ2-1; D gene ambiguous. The CDR3 length is 12 residues. Germline CDR1 SGDLS, CDR2 YYNGEE. Trimming removed 7 bases at V and 6 bases at J, with 11 bases between. The DNA of the CDR3 is TGTGCCAGCTCGGACCCCTTCAATGAGCAGTTCTTC. It translates to CASSDPFNEQFF.

This clonotype was seen at least ten times. This chain links TRBV30 with TRBJ1-6; D is unclear. Trimming removed 1 base from V and 1 base from J, with 8 bases in between. The germline gives CDR1 GTSNPN, CDR2 SVGIG (reference sequence). This CDR3 is built from 15 residues. CDR3 amino acids: CAWSGGVSYNSPLHF. The CDR3 bases are TGTGCCTGGAGTGGAGGAGTATCCTATAATTCACCCCTCCACTTT.

The J gene is TRBJ2-2, the V gene TRBV20-1; TRBD1 matches at 7 bases. The CDR3 is made up of 16 amino acids. Trimming cost V 2 bases and J 7 bases; bases outside gene matches: 13. Germline V gene lookup returns CDR1 DFQATT and CDR2 SNEGSKA (reference sequence). CDR3 amino acids: CSARPQRQGDSGELFF. The DNA for the CDR3 is TGCAGTGCTAGACCCCAACGACAGGGTGACAGCGGGGAGCTGTTTTTT.

The rearrangement uses TRBV2 and TRBJ2-2; no firm D call. The CDR3 has 14 residues. Trimming pared 4 bases from V and 7 bases from J, leaving 13 bases between. The germline CDR1 and CDR2 sequences are SNHLY and FYNNEI. The CDR3: CASSAAPFSGELFF. CDR3 sequence (DNA): TGTGCCAGCAGTGCCGCCCCGTTCAGCGGGGAGCTGTTTTTT.

This clonotype was found many times. This sequence joins TRBV20-1 and TRBJ2-7, with D tentatively TRBD2 (7 bases). The CDR3 consists of 12 residues. Trimming shortened V by 3 bases and J by 7 bases, and 13 bases separated the two germline ends. Germline V gene data show CDR1 as DFQATT and CDR2 as SNEGSKA (reference sequence). The CDR3: CSARGGPWEQYF. CDR3 DNA sequence: TGCAGTGCTAGGGGGGGGCCCTGGGAGCAGTACTTC.

This clonotype was seen at least ten times. The chain is built from TRBV2 and TRBJ1-2, with TRBD1 matching over 7 bases. CDR1 is SNHLY and CDR2 is FYNNEI in the germline V gene. This CDR3 is built from 14 residues. With 8 bases clipped from V and 3 bases from J, the junction kept 9 bases outside the gene matches. The CDR3 DNA reads TGTGCCAGCGGAGACAGGGCTCCAGACTATGGCTACACCTTC. Translated, it gives CASGDRAPDYGYTF.

V is TRBV10-1 and J is TRBJ2-2; D gene ambiguous. CDR3 length: 13 amino acids. Germline CDR1 WNHNN, CDR2 SYGVQD (reference sequence). The V gene lost 6 bases and the J gene lost 4 bases, with 9 bases spanning the gap. CDR3 nucleotides: TGCGCCAGCAGCGGCAGCATCACCGGGGAGCTGTTTTTT. Amino acid sequence: CASSGSITGELFF.

The chain combines TRBV19 with TRBJ2-5, with a weak D call TRBD2 (5 bases). Germline CDR1 reads LNHDA; CDR2 reads SQIVND (reference sequence). The CDR3 covers 14 residues. V was shortened by 1 base and J by 5 bases, with 11 bases between the two germline ends. CDR3 sequence reads: CASSIGRGRETQYF. Here the CDR3 DNA reads TGTGCCAGTAGTATAGGAAGAGGGCGGGAGACCCAGTACTTC.

The sample holds a few counts of this clonotype. Since a much larger clone is just one base distant, this may be a read error. J is TRBJ1-3 and V is TRBV19, with 9 nucleotides matching TRBD1. This CDR3 is 13 amino acids long. V gave up 10 bases and J gave up 9 bases; unmatched junction bases: 10. Germline loops: CDR1 LNHDA, CDR2 SQIVND (reference sequence). CDR3 DNA: TGTGCCACCATCAGGACAGGGGTGGGCACCATATATTTT. It yields the protein CATIRTGVGTIYF.

This clonotype appeared a few times. This chain uses TRBV2 with TRBJ2-1; no firm D call. Germline loops: CDR1 SNHLY, CDR2 FYNNEI. The CDR3 runs to 14 residues. Trimming pared 6 bases from V and 4 bases from J, leaving 13 bases between. The CDR3 DNA is TGTGCCAGCAGCCCCGCCCCTGTATACAATGAGCAGTTCTTC. Translating gives CASSPAPVYNEQFF.

The chain couples TRBV19 to TRBJ2-2; 7 bases are shared with TRBD1. The CDR3 length is 15 residues. V lost 5 bases to trimming and J lost 5 bases; unmatched junction nucleotides: 8. The V gene's germline CDR1 is LNHDA and CDR2 SQIVND (reference sequence). CDR3 residues: CASSLGQAATGELFF. The CDR3 region has the DNA TGTGCCAGTAGTCTAGGACAGGCGGCGACCGGGGAGCTGTTTTTT.

This clonotype has a single count. The chain combines TRBV7-9 with TRBJ2-7, with D unresolved. Trimming cost V 6 bases and J 5 bases, with 11 bases left between them. Germline V gene data show CDR1 as SEHNR and CDR2 as FQNEAQ (reference sequence). The CDR3 has 12 residues. The CDR3 protein is CASSPSPNEQYF. CDR3 sequence (DNA): TGTGCCAGCAGTCCTTCCCCGAACGAGCAGTACTTC.

The CDR3 bases are TGTGCCAGCAGCCCGGACAGAGAAGGCTACACCTTC. As protein: CASSPDREGYTF. The chain has TRBV11-1 and TRBJ1-2, with D possibly matching TRBD1 (6 bases). CDR1 and CDR2 from the germline V gene are SGHAT and FQDESV (reference sequence). V gave up 5 bases and J gave up 8 bases, with 12 bases separating them. There are 12 residues in the CDR3.

Concerning this clonotype itself: A much larger clone lies a single base off, so this may be a read error. This chain connects TRBV11-3 to TRBJ2-7, with D perhaps being TRBD1 or TRBD2 (5 bases each). The CDR3 covers 13 residues. Germline loops: CDR1 SGHNT, CDR2 YENEEA. In nucleotides, the CDR3 is TGTGTCAGCAAGGGGCGGGCTTTGGACGAGCAGTACTTC. This translates into CVSKGRALDEQYF.

The rearrangement uses TRBV10-3 and TRBJ1-2; D uncertain. The CDR3 runs 12 residues. The V gene's germline CDR1 is ENHRY and CDR2 SYGVKD. Trimming cost V 3 bases and J 8 bases, with 10 bases left between them. CDR3: CAISETAEGYTF. The CDR3 region has the DNA TGTGCCATCAGTGAAACAGCAGAGGGCTACACCTTC.